The rows below give T cell receptor beta chains drawn from one sample of a study of T cell repertoires in aging, cancer and after chemotherapy. A single record per CDR3 protein comes from TCRdb applying MiXCR to the multiplex PCR reads. Of about 1,000 distinct CDR3 sequences listed, around 27% are singletons. Sequencing was done on a sample of blood. The receptors were sampled from a human donor with a solid tumor. Both conserved end residues are part of each CDR3. Each record gives: D gene, J gene, CDR3 length, V gene, clone size, CDR3 DNA, CDR3 protein. D genes are given only for firm matches. Rows may omit the clone size; those that give it use once, few, many or a size class.

d_call: -; j_call: TRBJ1-2; cdr3_length: 14; v_call: TRBV5-6; clone_size: large; cdr3_nt: TGTGCCAGCAGCGTCACTCAAGCCGGCGGTGGCTACACCTTC; cdr3_aa: CASSVTQAGGGYTF
d_call: TRBD1; j_call: TRBJ1-2; cdr3_length: 13; v_call: TRBV27; clone_size: -; cdr3_nt: TGTGCCAGCGCTTTCGGACAGGGCTATGGCTACACCTTC; cdr3_aa: CASAFGQGYGYTF
d_call: -; j_call: TRBJ2-1; cdr3_length: 15; v_call: TRBV24-1; clone_size: medium-sized; cdr3_nt: TGTGCCACCAGTGATCGGTGGACCCACTACAATGAGCAGTTCTTC; cdr3_aa: CATSDRWTHYNEQFF
d_call: TRBD2; j_call: TRBJ2-1; cdr3_length: 16; v_call: TRBV4-3; clone_size: -; cdr3_nt: TGCGCCAGCAGCCTGGGAGGCGGGAGGGCGAGGAATAAGCAGTTCTTC; cdr3_aa: CASSLGGGRARNKQFF
d_call: TRBD2; j_call: TRBJ2-7; cdr3_length: 14; v_call: TRBV20-1; clone_size: -; cdr3_nt: TGCAGTGCCTTTGGACTAGAGAGCTCCTACGAGCAGTACTTC; cdr3_aa: CSAFGLESSYEQYF
d_call: -; j_call: TRBJ2-5; cdr3_length: 15; v_call: TRBV12-3/TRBV12-4; clone_size: medium-sized; cdr3_nt: TGTGCCAGCAGTTTCGGGCTTGACGGAAGGGAGACCCAGTACTTC; cdr3_aa: CASSFGLDGRETQYF
d_call: -; j_call: TRBJ1-5; cdr3_length: 15; v_call: TRBV27; clone_size: medium-sized; cdr3_nt: TGTGCCAGCAGTTTAGGGCCGGGTAGCAATCAGCCCCAGCATTTT; cdr3_aa: CASSLGPGSNQPQHF
d_call: -; j_call: TRBJ1-5; cdr3_length: 14; v_call: TRBV25-1; clone_size: -; cdr3_nt: TGTGCCAGCAGTGTTAGCGCCGGGGATCAGCCCCAGCATTTT; cdr3_aa: CASSVSAGDQPQHF
d_call: -; j_call: TRBJ1-2; cdr3_length: 15; v_call: TRBV20-1; clone_size: -; cdr3_nt: TGCAGTGCCCCGGCAAGGGAACTCGAAAACTATGGCTACACCTTC; cdr3_aa: CSAPARELENYGYTF
d_call: -; j_call: TRBJ2-7; cdr3_length: 11; v_call: TRBV29-1; clone_size: -; cdr3_nt: TGCAGCGCCCGGCTTGGCTACGAGCAGTACTTC; cdr3_aa: CSARLGYEQYF
d_call: -; j_call: TRBJ2-7; cdr3_length: 12; v_call: TRBV20-1; clone_size: -; cdr3_nt: TGCAGTGCCACCATCTCCGACGCCAAGCAGTACTTC; cdr3_aa: CSATISDAKQYF
d_call: -; j_call: TRBJ1-1; cdr3_length: 14; v_call: TRBV20-1; clone_size: -; cdr3_nt: TGCAGTGCACGCAAGGGGTCCTCGAACACTGAAGCTTTCTTT; cdr3_aa: CSARKGSSNTEAFF
d_call: -; j_call: TRBJ2-5; cdr3_length: 17; v_call: TRBV5-1; clone_size: once; cdr3_nt: TGCGCCAGCAGCTGGCGCGGTTTAGGCGCAGGACAAGAGACCCAGTACTTC; cdr3_aa: CASSWRGLGAGQETQYF
d_call: -; j_call: TRBJ1-5; cdr3_length: 15; v_call: TRBV20-1; clone_size: -; cdr3_nt: TGCAGTGCTAGAGTCAAAACTGCAGGCGGACAGCCCCAGCATTTT; cdr3_aa: CSARVKTAGGQPQHF
d_call: -; j_call: TRBJ1-5; cdr3_length: 12; v_call: TRBV27; clone_size: large; cdr3_nt: TGTGCCAGCTCCCCCGGGTATCAGCCCCAGCATTTT; cdr3_aa: CASSPGYQPQHF
d_call: TRBD2; j_call: TRBJ2-3; cdr3_length: 16; v_call: TRBV7-4; clone_size: -; cdr3_nt: TGTGGCAGCAGCTTCCGACTAGCGGTTATCAGAGATACGCAGTATTTT; cdr3_aa: CGSSFRLAVIRDTQYF
d_call: -; j_call: TRBJ1-5; cdr3_length: 13; v_call: TRBV30; clone_size: large; cdr3_nt: TGTGCCTGGACGGAGGATAGCAATCAGCCCCAGCATTTT; cdr3_aa: CAWTEDSNQPQHF
d_call: -; j_call: TRBJ1-2; cdr3_length: 16; v_call: TRBV29-1; clone_size: large; cdr3_nt: TGCAGCGCCGAAGATGATGGACTGAAAGCTAACTATGGCTACACCTTC; cdr3_aa: CSAEDDGLKANYGYTF
d_call: -; j_call: TRBJ1-1; cdr3_length: 15; v_call: TRBV7-9; clone_size: -; cdr3_nt: TGTGCCAGCAGCCATACCCTTGGACCGGGGACTGAAGCTTTCTTT; cdr3_aa: CASSHTLGPGTEAFF
d_call: TRBD2; j_call: TRBJ2-5; cdr3_length: 16; v_call: TRBV29-1; clone_size: large; cdr3_nt: TGCAGCTTGGGGGCCGGCGCCGGGGGGGATCAAGAGACCCAGTACTTC; cdr3_aa: CSLGAGAGGDQETQYF
d_call: -; j_call: TRBJ1-4; cdr3_length: 14; v_call: TRBV18; clone_size: -; cdr3_nt: TGTGCCAGCTCACCGGGACACCCTAATGAAAAACTGTTTTTT; cdr3_aa: CASSPGHPNEKLFF
d_call: -; j_call: TRBJ2-3; cdr3_length: 13; v_call: TRBV20-1; clone_size: -; cdr3_nt: TGCAGTGGGTCTAGCGAAAGCACAGATACGCAGTATTTT; cdr3_aa: CSGSSESTDTQYF
d_call: -; j_call: TRBJ2-7; cdr3_length: 14; v_call: TRBV5-8; clone_size: -; cdr3_nt: TGTGCCAGCAGCTTCCGACAGGCCTCCTCCGAGCAGTACTTC; cdr3_aa: CASSFRQASSEQYF
d_call: TRBD2; j_call: TRBJ2-2; cdr3_length: 17; v_call: TRBV5-4; clone_size: once; cdr3_nt: TGTGCCAGCAGCTTACCCCGGGCAGGGAGGGACACCGGGGAGCTGTTTTTT; cdr3_aa: CASSLPRAGRDTGELFF
d_call: TRBD1; j_call: TRBJ2-7; cdr3_length: 15; v_call: TRBV6-6; clone_size: large; cdr3_nt: TGTGCCAGCAGTTACTCGACAGGGCTGGTACGCGAGCAGTACTTC; cdr3_aa: CASSYSTGLVREQYF
d_call: TRBD2; j_call: TRBJ2-5; cdr3_length: 16; v_call: TRBV7-2; clone_size: -; cdr3_nt: TGTGCCAGCAGCTCCCCCGGGACTAGCGTCCAAGAGACCCAGTACTTC; cdr3_aa: CASSSPGTSVQETQYF